This T cell receptor (beta chain) is from a study of vaccination and CD4 T cells after COVID-19. Study in general: Post-vaccination samples were procured at a median of approximately 70 days following dose two (range 14 to 241).

The Oncomine TCR Beta short-read assay generated sequence data from the DNA of cultured CD4+ T cells. It was cultured CD4+ T cells from which genomic DNA was extracted. A single record per CDR3 protein comes from TCRdb applying MiXCR to the PCR reads. The table includes several thousand distinct CDR3 sequences, 80% detected once. Study findings and constraints: Researchers report that 304 of 307 vaccine-specific clones in convalescent patients proved spike mono-reactive.

Treatment noted: approximately nine-day PBMC culture with coronavirus spike peptide pools or control peptides (ViraFEST assay). Positive SARS-CoV-2 PCR tests in convalescent patients dated from March to December 2020, pre-Alpha, Beta and Delta. The V and J ends lost 0 bases and 0 bases respectively, with 8 bases between them. The CDR3 extends over 14 amino acids. The germline CDR1 and CDR2 sequences are DFQATT and SNEGSKA (reference sequence). There are a few counts of this clonotype. Its specificity is unknown. The rearrangement joins TRBV20-1 to TRBJ1-1; no clear D gene. Sequencing was performed on CD4+ T cells from blood, cultured in vitro. This sequence was found in a human donor who had recovered from COVID-19. Here the CDR3 reads CSARDRPMNTEAFF. As DNA, the CDR3 is TGCAGTGCTAGAGATCGACCTATGAACACTGAAGCTTTCTTT.